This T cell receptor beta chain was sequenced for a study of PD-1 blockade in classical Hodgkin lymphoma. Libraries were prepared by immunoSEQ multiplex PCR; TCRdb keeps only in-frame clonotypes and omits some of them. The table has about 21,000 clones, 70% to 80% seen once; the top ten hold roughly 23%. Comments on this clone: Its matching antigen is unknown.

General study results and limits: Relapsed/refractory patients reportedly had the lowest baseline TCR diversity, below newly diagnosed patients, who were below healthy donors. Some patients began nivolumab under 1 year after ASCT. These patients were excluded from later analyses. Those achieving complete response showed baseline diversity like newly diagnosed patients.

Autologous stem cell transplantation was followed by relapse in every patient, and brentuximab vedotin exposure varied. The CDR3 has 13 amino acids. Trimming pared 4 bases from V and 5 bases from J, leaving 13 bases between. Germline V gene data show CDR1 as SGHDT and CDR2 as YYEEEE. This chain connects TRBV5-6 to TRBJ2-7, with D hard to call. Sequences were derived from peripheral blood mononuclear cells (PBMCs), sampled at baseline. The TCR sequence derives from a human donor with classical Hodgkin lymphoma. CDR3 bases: TGTGCCAGCAGCCGGAAAAGCGTCGACGAGCAGTACTTC. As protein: CASSRKSVDEQYF. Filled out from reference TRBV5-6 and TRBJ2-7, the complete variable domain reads DAGVTQSPTHLIKTRGQQVTLRCSPKSGHDTVSWYQQALGQGPQFIFQYYEEEERQRGNFPDRFSGHQFPNYSSELNVNALLLGDSALYLCASSRKSVDEQYFGPGTRLTVT.